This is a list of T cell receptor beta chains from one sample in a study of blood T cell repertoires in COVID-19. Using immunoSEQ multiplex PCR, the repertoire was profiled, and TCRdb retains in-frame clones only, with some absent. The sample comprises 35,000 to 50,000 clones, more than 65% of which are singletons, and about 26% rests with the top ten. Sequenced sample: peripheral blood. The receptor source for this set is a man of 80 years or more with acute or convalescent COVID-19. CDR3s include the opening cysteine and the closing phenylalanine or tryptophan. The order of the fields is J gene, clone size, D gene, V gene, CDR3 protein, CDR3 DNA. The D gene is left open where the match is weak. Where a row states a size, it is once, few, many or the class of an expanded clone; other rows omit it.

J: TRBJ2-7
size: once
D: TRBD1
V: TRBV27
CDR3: CASSSRNRGREQYF
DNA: TGTGCCAGCAGTTCCCGGAACAGGGGTAGGGAGCAGTACTTC

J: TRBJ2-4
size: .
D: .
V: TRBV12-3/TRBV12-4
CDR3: CASTVGGSIQYF
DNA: TGTGCCAGCACCGTTGGCGGTAGCATTCAGTACTTC

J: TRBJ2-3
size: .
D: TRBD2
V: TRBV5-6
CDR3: CASSLEVGTSGFTDTQYF
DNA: TGTGCCAGCAGCTTGGAGGTCGGGACTAGCGGATTCACAGATACGCAGTATTTT

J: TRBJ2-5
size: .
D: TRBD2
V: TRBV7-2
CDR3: CASSLAGGQETQYF
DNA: TGTGCCAGCAGCCTCGCGGGGGGCCAAGAGACCCAGTACTTC

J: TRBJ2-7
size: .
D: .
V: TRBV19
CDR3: CASSSLGEQYF
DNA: TGTGCCAGTAGTTCCCTAGGCGAGCAGTACTTC

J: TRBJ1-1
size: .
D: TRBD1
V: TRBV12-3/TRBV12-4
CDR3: CASTQTGTDEAFF
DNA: TGTGCCAGCACCCAGACAGGGACCGACGAAGCTTTCTTT

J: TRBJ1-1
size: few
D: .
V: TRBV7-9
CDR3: CASSLGQNTEAFF
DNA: TGTGCCAGCAGCTTAGGACAGAACACTGAAGCTTTCTTT

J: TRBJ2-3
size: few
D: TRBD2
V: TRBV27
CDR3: CASSLGTSAADTQYF
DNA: TGTGCCAGCAGTCTTGGGACTAGCGCGGCAGATACGCAGTATTTT

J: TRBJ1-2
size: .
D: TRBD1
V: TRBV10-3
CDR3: CATQQGNYGYTF
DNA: TGTGCCACCCAACAGGGGAACTATGGCTACACCTTC

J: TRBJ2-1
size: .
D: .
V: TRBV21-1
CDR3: CARGVEQFF
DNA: TGTGCCAGAGGGGTTGAGCAGTTCTTC

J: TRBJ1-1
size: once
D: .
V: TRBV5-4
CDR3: CASSLESGSMNTEAFF
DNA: TGTGCCAGCAGCTTGGAATCCGGGAGCATGAACACTGAAGCTTTCTTT

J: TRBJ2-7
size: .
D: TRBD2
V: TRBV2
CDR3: CASRSGTYEQYF
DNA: TGTGCCAGCAGGAGCGGGACCTACGAGCAGTACTTC

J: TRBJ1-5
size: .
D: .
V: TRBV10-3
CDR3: CAISETASGPPQHF
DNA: TGTGCCATCAGTGAGACAGCATCAGGGCCGCCCCAGCATTTT

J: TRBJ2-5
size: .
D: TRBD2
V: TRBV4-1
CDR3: CASSQGLAGGLETQYF
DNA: TGCGCCAGCAGCCAGGGACTAGCGGGGGGACTAGAGACCCAGTACTTC

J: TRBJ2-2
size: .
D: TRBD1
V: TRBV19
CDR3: CASSTGTGTGGELFF
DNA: TGTGCCAGTAGTACCGGGACAGGGACCGGCGGGGAGCTGTTTTTT

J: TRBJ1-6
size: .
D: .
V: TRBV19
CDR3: CASSVEGRGSPLHF
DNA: TGTGCCAGTAGTGTGGAGGGGAGGGGTTCACCCCTCCACTTT

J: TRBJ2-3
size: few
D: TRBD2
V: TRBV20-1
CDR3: CSASLAGSTDTQYF
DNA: TGCAGTGCTAGTCTAGCGGGGAGCACAGATACGCAGTATTTT

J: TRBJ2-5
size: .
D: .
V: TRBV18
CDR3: CASSPSGSETQYF
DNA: TGTGCCAGCTCACCATCAGGGTCGGAGACCCAGTACTTC

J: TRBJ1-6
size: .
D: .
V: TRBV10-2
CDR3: CASSEQGVGSPLHF
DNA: TGCGCCAGCAGTGAACAGGGAGTCGGTTCACCCCTCCACTTT

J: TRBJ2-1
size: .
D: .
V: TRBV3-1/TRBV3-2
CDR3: CASSQITGGKGEQFF
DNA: TGTGCCAGCAGCCAAATCACAGGCGGTAAGGGTGAGCAGTTCTTC

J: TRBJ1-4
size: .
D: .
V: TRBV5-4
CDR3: CASGADNEKLFF
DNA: TGTGCCAGCGGGGCAGACAATGAAAAACTGTTTTTT

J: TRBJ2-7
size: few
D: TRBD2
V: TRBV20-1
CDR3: CSASLRLAGSYEQYF
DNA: TGCAGTGCTAGTCTCCGACTAGCGGGATCCTACGAGCAGTACTTC

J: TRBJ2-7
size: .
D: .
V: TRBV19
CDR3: CASIRGLPEQYF
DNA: TGTGCCAGTATCCGGGGACTCCCGGAGCAGTACTTC

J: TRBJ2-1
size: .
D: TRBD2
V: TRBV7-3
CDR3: CASSVSSGGAFSYNEQFF
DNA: TGTGCCAGCAGCGTCTCCAGCGGGGGGGCCTTCTCCTACAATGAGCAGTTCTTC

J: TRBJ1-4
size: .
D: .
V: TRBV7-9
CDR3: CASSLEGLIEKLFF
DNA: TGTGCCAGCAGCTTAGAGGGGCTGATTGAAAAACTGTTTTTT

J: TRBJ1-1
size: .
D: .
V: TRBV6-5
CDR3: CASSLYRVGNTEAFF
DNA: TGTGCCAGCAGTTTATACAGGGTCGGGAACACTGAAGCTTTCTTT

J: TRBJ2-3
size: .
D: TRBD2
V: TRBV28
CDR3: CASSWGLAGADTQYF
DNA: TGTGCCAGCAGTTGGGGACTAGCGGGTGCAGATACGCAGTATTTT

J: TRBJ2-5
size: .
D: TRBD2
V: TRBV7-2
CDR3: CASSLFSGGRGETQYF
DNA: TGTGCCAGCAGCTTATTTAGCGGGGGGCGTGGAGAGACCCAGTACTTC

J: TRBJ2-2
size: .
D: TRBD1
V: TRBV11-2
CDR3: CASSADRANTGELFF
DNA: TGTGCCAGCAGCGCGGACAGGGCGAACACCGGGGAGCTGTTTTTT

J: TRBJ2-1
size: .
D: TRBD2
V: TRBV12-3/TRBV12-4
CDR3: CASNDGGAGEQFF
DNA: TGTGCCAGCAACGACGGGGGGGCCGGGGAGCAGTTCTTC

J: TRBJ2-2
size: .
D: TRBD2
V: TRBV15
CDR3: CATSRDPSGTKLFF
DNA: TGTGCCACCAGCAGAGATCCTAGCGGAACGAAGCTGTTTTTT

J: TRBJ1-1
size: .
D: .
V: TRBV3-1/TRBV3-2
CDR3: CASSDLGGATFF
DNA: TGTGCCAGCAGCGACCTGGGGGGGGCGACTTTCTTT

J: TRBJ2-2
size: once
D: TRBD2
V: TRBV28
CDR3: CASSQARGLAGTGELFF
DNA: TGTGCCAGCAGTCAGGCCCGGGGACTAGCAGGAACCGGGGAGCTGTTTTTT

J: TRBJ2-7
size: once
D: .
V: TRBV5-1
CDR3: CASTTLPGPSGGEQYF
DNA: TGCGCCAGTACTACACTGCCAGGGCCCTCCGGTGGGGAGCAGTACTTC

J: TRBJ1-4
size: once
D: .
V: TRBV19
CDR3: CASSSRGANEKLFF
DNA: TGTGCCAGTAGTTCCAGGGGAGCTAATGAAAAACTGTTTTTT

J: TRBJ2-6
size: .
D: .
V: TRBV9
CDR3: CASSSLPGSSGANVLTF
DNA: TGTGCCAGCAGTTCCCTTCCCGGGAGCTCTGGGGCCAACGTCCTGACTTTC

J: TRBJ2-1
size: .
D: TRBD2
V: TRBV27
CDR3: CASRRLAGGPNEQFF
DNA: TGTGCCAGCAGAAGACTAGCGGGAGGGCCCAATGAGCAGTTCTTC

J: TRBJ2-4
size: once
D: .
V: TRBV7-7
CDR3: CASSRTDFTKNIQYF
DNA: TGTGCCAGCAGCCGGACGGACTTCACCAAAAACATTCAGTACTTC

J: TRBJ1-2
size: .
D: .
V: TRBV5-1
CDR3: CASSLGQNPNYGYTF
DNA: TGCGCCAGCAGCTTGGGGCAGAACCCTAACTATGGCTACACCTTC

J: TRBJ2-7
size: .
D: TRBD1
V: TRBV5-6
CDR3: CASSAPDRGDYEQYF
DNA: TGTGCCAGCAGCGCGCCGGACAGGGGAGACTACGAGCAGTACTTC

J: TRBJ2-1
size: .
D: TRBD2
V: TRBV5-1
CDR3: CASSFMTSGSGNEQFF
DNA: TGCGCCAGCAGCTTCATGACTAGCGGGAGCGGAAATGAGCAGTTCTTC

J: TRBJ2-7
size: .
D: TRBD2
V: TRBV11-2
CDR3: CASRDPGTSGYEQYF
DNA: TGTGCCAGCCGCGACCCCGGGACTAGCGGCTACGAGCAGTACTTC

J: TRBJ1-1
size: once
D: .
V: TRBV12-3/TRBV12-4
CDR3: CAITGGENTEAFF
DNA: TGTGCCATCACGGGAGGGGAGAACACTGAAGCTTTCTTT

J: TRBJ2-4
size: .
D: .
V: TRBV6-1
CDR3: CASSETGGIAKNIQYF
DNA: TGTGCCAGCAGTGAAACCGGAGGAATAGCCAAAAACATTCAGTACTTC

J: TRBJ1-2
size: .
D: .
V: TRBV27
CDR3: CASSRTGSYGYTF
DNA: TGTGCCAGCAGCCGAACAGGCAGCTATGGCTACACCTTC

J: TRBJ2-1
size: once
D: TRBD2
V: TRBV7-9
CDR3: CASSSGTSWNEQFF
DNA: TGTGCCAGCAGCTCCGGGACTAGTTGGAATGAGCAGTTCTTC

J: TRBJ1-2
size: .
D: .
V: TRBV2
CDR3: CASSYRVSTYGYTF
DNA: TGTGCCAGCAGTTACAGGGTGTCTACCTATGGCTACACCTTC

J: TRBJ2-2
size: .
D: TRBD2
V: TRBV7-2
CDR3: CASSPGGANTGELFF
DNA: TGTGCCAGCAGCCCTGGGGGGGCGAACACCGGGGAGCTGTTTTTT

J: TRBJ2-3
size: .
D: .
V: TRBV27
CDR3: CASSLSKGTDTQYF
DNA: TGTGCCAGCAGTTTATCGAAGGGGACAGATACGCAGTATTTT

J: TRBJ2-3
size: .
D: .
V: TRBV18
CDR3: CASSPNRADTQYF
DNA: TGTGCCAGCTCACCAAATCGAGCAGATACGCAGTATTTT

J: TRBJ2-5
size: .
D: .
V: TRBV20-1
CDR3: CSAPFRETQYF
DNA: TGCAGTGCCCCATTCCGGGAGACTCAGTACTTC

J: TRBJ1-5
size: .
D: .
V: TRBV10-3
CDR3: CATSQVQGNQPQHF
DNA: TGTGCCACCTCTCAGGTCCAAGGAAATCAGCCCCAGCATTTT

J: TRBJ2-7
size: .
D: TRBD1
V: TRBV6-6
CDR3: CASSSSQGAVYEQYF
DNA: TGTGCCAGCAGTTCGTCCCAGGGGGCGGTCTACGAGCAGTACTTC

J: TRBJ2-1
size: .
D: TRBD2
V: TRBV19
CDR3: CASSLPLAGWDNEQFF
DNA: TGTGCCAGTAGCCTCCCCCTAGCGGGGTGGGACAATGAGCAGTTCTTC

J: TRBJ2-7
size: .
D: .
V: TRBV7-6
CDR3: CASSLVTTTEQYF
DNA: TGTGCCAGCAGCTTAGTTACGACTACCGAGCAGTACTTC